What follows is one TCR beta chain and its context. The source of the sample is a study of T-cell memory formation after mild COVID-19. TCRdb reprocessed the 5' RACE reads with MiXCR, giving one entry per CDR3 protein. This sample yields hundreds of thousands of distinct CDR3 sequences, of which 15% to 20% are seen a single time; about 8.8% belongs to the top ten. Germline CDR1 LGHDT, CDR2 YNNKEL (reference sequence). V was clipped by 1 base and J by 1 base; unmatched bases: 2. CDR3 size: 15 residues. Sequencing was performed on PBMCs or a T cell subset sorted from them (not recorded which). This clonotype was obtained from an adult woman who had mild COVID-19 (a few samples of this study predate the infection). Cell type and time point are not known. The gene calls are TRBV3-1 and TRBJ2-3; 7 bases are a match to TRBD2. The CDR3 DNA follows: TGTGCCAGCAGCCAAGTGAGCGGGGGCACAGATACGCAGTATTTT. Its protein is CASSQVSGGTDTQYF.